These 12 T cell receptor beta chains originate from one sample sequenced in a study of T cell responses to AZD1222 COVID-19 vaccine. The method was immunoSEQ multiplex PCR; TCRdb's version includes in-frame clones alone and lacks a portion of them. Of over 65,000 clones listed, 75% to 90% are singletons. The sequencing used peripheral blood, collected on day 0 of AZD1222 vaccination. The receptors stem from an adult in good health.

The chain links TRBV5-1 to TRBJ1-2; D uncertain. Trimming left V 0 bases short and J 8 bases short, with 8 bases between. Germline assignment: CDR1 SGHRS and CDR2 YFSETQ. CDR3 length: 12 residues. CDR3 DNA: TGCGCCAGCAGCTTGGACCCGAGCGGCTACACCTTC. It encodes CASSLDPSGYTF. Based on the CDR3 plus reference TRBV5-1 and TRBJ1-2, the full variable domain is KAGVTQTPRYLIKTRGQQVTLSCSPISGHRSVSWYQQTPGQGLQFLFEYFSETQRNKGNFPGRFSGRQFSNSRSEMNVSTLELGDSALYLCASSLDPSGYTFGSGTRLTVV.

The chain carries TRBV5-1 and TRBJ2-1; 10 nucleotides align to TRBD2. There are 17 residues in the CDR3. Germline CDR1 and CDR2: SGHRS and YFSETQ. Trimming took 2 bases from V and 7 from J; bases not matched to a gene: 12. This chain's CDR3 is CASSFSAGGRSRNEQFF. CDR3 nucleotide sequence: TGCGCCAGCAGCTTTTCAGCGGGGGGGCGATCTAGGAATGAGCAGTTCTTC.

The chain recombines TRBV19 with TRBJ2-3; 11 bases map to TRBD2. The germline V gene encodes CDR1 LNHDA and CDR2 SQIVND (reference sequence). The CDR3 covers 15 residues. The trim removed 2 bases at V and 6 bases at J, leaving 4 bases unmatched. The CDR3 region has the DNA TGTGCCAGTAGTATACTAGCGGGGGGTTTGGATACGCAGTATTTT. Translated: CASSILAGGLDTQYF.

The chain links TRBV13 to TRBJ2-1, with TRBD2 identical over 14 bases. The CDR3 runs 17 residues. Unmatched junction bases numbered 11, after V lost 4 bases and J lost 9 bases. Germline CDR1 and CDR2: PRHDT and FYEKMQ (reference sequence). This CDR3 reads CASSSSYGTSGGGEQFF. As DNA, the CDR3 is TGTGCCAGCAGCTCCTCATACGGGACTAGCGGGGGCGGTGAGCAGTTCTTC.

Written as DNA, the CDR3 is TGTGCCAGCAGCCCGAATCCAACAGGGGAAAAACTGTTTTTT. This encodes CASSPNPTGEKLFF. V is TRBV9 and J is TRBJ1-4, with D possibly TRBD1 on 6 matching bases. The CDR3 runs to 14 residues. Germline CDR1 is SGDLS and CDR2 is YYNGEE. Trimming took 4 bases from V and 8 from J, leaving 15 bases between them.

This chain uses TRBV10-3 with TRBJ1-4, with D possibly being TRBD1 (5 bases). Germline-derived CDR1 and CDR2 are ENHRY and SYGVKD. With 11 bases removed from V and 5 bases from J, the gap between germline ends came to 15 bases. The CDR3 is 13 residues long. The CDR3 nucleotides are TGTGCCTCAGGACAAGGGCAAAATGAAAAACTGTTTTTT. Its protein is CASGQGQNEKLFF.

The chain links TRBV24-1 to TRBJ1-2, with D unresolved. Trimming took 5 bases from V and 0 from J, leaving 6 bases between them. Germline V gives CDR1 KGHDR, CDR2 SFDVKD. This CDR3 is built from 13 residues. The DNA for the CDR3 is TGTGCCACCAGTGGCAATTCTAACTATGGCTACACCTTC. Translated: CATSGNSNYGYTF.

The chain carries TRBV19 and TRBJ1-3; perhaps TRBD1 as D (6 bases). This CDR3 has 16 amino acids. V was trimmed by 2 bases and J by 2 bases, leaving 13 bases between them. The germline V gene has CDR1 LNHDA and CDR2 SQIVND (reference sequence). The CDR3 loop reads CASSITGRLAGNTIYF. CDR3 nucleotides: TGTGCCAGTAGTATAACAGGGAGGTTGGCTGGAAACACCATATATTTT.

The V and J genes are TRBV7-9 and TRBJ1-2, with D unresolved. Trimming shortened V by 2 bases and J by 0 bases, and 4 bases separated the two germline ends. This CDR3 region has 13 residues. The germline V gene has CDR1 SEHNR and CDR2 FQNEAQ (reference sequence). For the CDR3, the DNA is TGTGCCAGCAGCTTATTCCCTAACTATGGCTACACCTTC. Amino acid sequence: CASSLFPNYGYTF.

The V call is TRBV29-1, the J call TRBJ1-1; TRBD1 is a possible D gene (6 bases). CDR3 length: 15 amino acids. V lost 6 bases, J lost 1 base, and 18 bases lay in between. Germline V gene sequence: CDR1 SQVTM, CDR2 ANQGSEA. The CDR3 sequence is CSVQGWRNKNTEAFF. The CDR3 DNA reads TGCAGCGTGCAGGGGTGGAGAAATAAGAACACTGAAGCTTTCTTT.

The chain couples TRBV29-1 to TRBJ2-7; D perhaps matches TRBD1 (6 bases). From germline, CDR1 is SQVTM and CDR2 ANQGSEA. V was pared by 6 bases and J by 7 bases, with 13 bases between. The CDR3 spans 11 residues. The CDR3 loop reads CSVRGAWEQYF. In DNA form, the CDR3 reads TGCAGCGTCAGGGGCGCGTGGGAGCAGTACTTC.

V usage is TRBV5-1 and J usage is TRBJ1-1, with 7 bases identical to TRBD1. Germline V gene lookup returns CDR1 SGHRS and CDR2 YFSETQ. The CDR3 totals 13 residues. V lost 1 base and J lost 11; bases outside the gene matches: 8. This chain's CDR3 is CASSLQGGLSAFF. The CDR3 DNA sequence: TGCGCCAGCAGCTTGCAGGGGGGACTCAGTGCTTTCTTT. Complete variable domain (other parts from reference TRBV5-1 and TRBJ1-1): KAGVTQTPRYLIKTRGQQVTLSCSPISGHRSVSWYQQTPGQGLQFLFEYFSETQRNKGNFPGRFSGRQFSNSRSEMNVSTLELGDSALYLCASSLQGGLSAFFGQGTRLTVV.